Sequencing of this T cell receptor (beta chain) was carried out in a study of blood T cell repertoires in COVID-19. Study background: Sites across the United States, Italy and Spain contributed samples from acute and convalescent COVID-19. Sources were T cells, B-cell-depleted T cells, or PBMCs; the material itself was cDNA or gDNA.

CDR1 SGHRS and CDR2 YFSETQ come from the germline V gene. Trimming stripped 0 bases from V and 15 bases from J, with 16 bases between. This CDR3 spans 13 amino acids. Produced via immunoSEQ multiplex PCR; TCRdb's table is partial and in-frame only. Seen here are around 81,000 clones, 70% to 90% observed once, and the top ten hold about 7%. This chain uses TRBV5-1 with TRBJ2-1, with a possible D match to TRBD2 (6 bases). Sequenced sample: peripheral blood. This clonotype was sampled from a man aged 65 to 85 with acute or convalescent COVID-19. Here the CDR3 DNA reads TGCGCCAGCAGCTTGGATAGGCACGGGAGCTCGTTCTTC. Protein product: CASSLDRHGSSFF.